The clone carrying this T cell receptor (beta chain) was detected a few times. Antigen: not known. With V trimmed by 2 bases and J by 0 bases, 6 bases remained unmatched. The CDR3 has 16 amino acids. Germline V lookup: CDR1 KGHSH, CDR2 LQKENI. Treatment of the sample: oral pan-JAK inhibitor, 5-10 mg twice daily. Using a FACSAria, the CD4+ and CD8+ T cells were sorted from the PBMCs. The data were obtained in a study of CD8+ T cells in alopecia areata. General study findings and limits: Higher clonality was seen in lesional scalp than in normal scalp, especially in alopecia totalis/universalis. Patients shared TCRs less clearly than mice did, possibly for HLA-related reasons.

After isolation, RNA underwent reverse transcription to generate cDNA as the sequencing template. The data were produced by immunoSEQ multiplex PCR, yet TCRdb's version contains in-frame clones alone and is incomplete. The repertoire holds around 190,000 clones, with less than 65% as singletons. The receptor was derived from a human donor with alopecia areata. The rearrangement joins TRBV18 to TRBJ1-1, with 7 bases lining up with TRBD1. The specimen comprised CD4+ T cells sorted from blood, sampled at week 4, from a patient treated with tofacitinib. Here the CDR3 DNA reads TGTGCCAGCTCACCAAACCAGGACAGGTTGAACACTGAAGCTTTCTTT. Its translation is CASSPNQDRLNTEAFF. The variable domain in full, completed from reference TRBV18 and TRBJ1-1, reads NAGVMQNPRHLVRRRGQEARLRCSPMKGHSHVYWYRQLPEEGLKFMVYLQKENIIDESGMPKERFSAEFPKEGPSILRIQQVVRGDSAAYFCASSPNQDRLNTEAFFGQGTRLTVV.